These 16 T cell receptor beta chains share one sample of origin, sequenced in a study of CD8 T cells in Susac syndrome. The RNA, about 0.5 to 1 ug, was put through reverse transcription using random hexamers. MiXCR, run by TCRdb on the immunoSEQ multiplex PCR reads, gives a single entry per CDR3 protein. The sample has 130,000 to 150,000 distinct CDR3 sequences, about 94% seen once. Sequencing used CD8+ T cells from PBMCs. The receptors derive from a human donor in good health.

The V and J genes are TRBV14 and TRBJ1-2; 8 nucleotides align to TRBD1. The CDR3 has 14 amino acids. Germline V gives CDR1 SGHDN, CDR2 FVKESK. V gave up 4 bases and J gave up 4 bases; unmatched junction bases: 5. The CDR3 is CASSLGQGPYGYTF. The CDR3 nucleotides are TGTGCCAGCAGCCTTGGACAGGGTCCCTATGGCTACACCTTC.

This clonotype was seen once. This CDR3 is CASSPRQAYEQYF. In nucleotides, the CDR3 is TGTGCCAGCAGCCCCCGACAGGCCTACGAGCAGTACTTC. The chain uses TRBV7-9 and TRBJ2-7; TRBD1 is a possible D gene (6 bases). Germline V gene lookup returns CDR1 SEHNR and CDR2 FQNEAQ (reference sequence). V lost 5 bases and J lost 2, with 10 bases in between. This CDR3 has 13 residues.

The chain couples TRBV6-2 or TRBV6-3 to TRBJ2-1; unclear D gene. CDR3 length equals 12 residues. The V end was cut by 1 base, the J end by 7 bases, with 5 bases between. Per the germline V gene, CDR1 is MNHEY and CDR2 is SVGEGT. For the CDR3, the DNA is TGTGCCAGCAGTTACTACGGAAATGAGCAGTTCTTC. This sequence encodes CASSYYGNEQFF.

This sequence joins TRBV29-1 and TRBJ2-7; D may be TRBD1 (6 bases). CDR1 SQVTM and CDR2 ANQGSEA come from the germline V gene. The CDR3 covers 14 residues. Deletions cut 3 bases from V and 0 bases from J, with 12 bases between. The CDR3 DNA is TGCAGCGTTGATGACAGGTCGGGCTCCTACGAGCAGTACTTC. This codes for CSVDDRSGSYEQYF.

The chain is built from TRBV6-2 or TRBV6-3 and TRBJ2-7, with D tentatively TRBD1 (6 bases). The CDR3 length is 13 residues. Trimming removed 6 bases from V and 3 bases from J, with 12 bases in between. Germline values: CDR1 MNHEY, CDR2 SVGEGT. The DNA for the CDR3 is TGTGCCAGCAGCTGGACAGCTAACTACGAGCAGTACTTC. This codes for CASSWTANYEQYF.

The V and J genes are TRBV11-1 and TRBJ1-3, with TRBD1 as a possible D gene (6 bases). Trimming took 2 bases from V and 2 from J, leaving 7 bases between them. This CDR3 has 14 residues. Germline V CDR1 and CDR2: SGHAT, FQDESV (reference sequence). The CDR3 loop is CASSLTGTGNTIYF. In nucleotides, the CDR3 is TGTGCCAGCAGCTTAACAGGGACTGGAAACACCATATATTTT.

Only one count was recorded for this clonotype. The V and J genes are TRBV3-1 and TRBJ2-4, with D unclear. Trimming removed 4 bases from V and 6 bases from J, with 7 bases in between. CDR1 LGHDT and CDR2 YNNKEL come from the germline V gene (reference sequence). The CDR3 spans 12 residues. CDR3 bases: TGTGCCAGCAGCCCCTTGGGAAACATTCAGTACTTC. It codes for CASSPLGNIQYF.

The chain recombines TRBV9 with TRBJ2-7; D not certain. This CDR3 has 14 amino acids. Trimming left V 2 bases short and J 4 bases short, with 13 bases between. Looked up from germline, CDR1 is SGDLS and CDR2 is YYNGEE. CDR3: CASSVFGSTYEQYF. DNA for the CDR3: TGTGCCAGCAGCGTGTTCGGGTCTACGTACGAGCAGTACTTC.

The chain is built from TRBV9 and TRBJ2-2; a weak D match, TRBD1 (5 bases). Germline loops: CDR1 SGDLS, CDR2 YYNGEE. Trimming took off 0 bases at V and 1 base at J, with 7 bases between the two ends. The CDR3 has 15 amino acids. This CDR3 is CASSVVRENTGELFF. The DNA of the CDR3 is TGTGCCAGCAGCGTAGTCAGGGAGAACACCGGGGAGCTGTTTTTT.

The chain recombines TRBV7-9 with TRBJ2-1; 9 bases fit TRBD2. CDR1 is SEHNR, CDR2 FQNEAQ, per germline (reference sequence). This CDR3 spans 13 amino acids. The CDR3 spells CASRAGGNNEQFF. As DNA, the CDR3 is TGTGCGAGCCGGGCGGGAGGGAACAATGAGCAGTTCTTC.

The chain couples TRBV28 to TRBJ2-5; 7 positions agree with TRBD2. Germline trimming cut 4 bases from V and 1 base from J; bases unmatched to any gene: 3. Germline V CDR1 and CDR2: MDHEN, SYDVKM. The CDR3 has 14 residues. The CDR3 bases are TGTGCCAGCAGTTCGACTAGCCCCCAAGAGACCCAGTACTTC. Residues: CASSSTSPQETQYF.

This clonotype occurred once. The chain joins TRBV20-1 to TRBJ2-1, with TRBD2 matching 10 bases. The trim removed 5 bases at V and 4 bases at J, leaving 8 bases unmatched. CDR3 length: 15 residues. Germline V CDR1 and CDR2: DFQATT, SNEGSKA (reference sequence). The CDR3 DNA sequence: TGCAGTGCTTTGCCTAGCGGGAGTACTTACAATGAGCAGTTCTTC. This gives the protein CSALPSGSTYNEQFF.

CDR3 DNA sequence: TGTGCCACACAGGGAAATGTGGAGACCCAGTACTTC. Translating it yields CATQGNVETQYF. V is TRBV6-5 and J is TRBJ2-5; D might be TRBD1 (6 bases). Trimming cost V 10 bases and J 5 bases, with 14 bases left between them. The CDR3 extends over 12 amino acids. Germline V gene lookup returns CDR1 MNHEY and CDR2 SVGAGI.

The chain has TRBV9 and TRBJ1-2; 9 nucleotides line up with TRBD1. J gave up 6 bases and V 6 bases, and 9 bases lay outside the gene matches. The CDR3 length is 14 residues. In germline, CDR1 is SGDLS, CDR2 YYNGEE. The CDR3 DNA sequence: TGTGCCAGCACCCCAGGGACAGGGATAAATGGCTACACCTTC. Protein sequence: CASTPGTGINGYTF.

CDR3 in DNA: TGTGCCTGGACGGAACCCGGTCGGGATGAGCAGTTCTTC. The encoded protein is CAWTEPGRDEQFF. This chain uses TRBV30 with TRBJ2-1; D call uncertain. V was clipped by 4 bases and J by 8 bases, with 15 bases between them. The CDR3 runs 13 residues. Germline lookup yields CDR1 GTSNPN and CDR2 SVGIG (reference sequence).

CDR3 coding DNA: TGCAGCGTTGGGTCGAAGGGACTAGCGGGTACCTACACCGGGGAGCTGTTTTTT. Its protein is CSVGSKGLAGTYTGELFF. J is TRBJ2-2 and V is TRBV29-1, with 12 bases identical to TRBD2. Per the germline V gene, CDR1 is SQVTM and CDR2 is ANQGSEA. V lost 4 bases, J lost 3 bases, and 12 bases stayed unmatched. The CDR3 has 18 amino acids.